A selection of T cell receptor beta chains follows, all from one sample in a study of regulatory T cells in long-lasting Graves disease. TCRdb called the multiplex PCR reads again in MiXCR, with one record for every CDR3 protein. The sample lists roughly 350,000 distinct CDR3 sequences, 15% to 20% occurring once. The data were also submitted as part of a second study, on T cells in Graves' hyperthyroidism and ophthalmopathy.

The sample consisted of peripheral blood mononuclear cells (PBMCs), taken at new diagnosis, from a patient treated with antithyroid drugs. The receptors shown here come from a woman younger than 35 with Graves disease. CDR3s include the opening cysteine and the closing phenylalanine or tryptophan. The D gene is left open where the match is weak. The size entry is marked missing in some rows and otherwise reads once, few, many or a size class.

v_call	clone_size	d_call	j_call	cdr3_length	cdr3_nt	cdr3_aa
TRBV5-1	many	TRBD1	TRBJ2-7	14	TGTGCCAGCAGTCAAGACAGGGGTCCCTACGAGCAGTACTTC	CASSQDRGPYEQYF
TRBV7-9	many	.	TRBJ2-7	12	TGTGCCAGCAGCGGGGGACCCAACGAGCAGTACTTC	CASSGGPNEQYF
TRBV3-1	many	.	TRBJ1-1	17	TGTGCCAGCAGCCAAGATGGTGGGGGGGCCTGGAACACTGAAGCTTTCTTT	CASSQDGGGAWNTEAFF
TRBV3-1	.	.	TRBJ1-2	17	TGTGCCAGCAGCCGATCGACCAGGGAACGTCTAAACTATGGCTACACCTTC	CASSRSTRERLNYGYTF
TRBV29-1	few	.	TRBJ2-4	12	TGCAGCGTTGTATTTCAGGGAAACATTCAGTACTTC	CSVVFQGNIQYF
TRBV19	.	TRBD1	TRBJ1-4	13	TGTGCCAGTAGAGACAGGGGTAATGAAAAACTGTTTTTT	CASRDRGNEKLFF
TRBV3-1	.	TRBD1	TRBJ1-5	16	TGTGCCAGCAGCCAAGATGGCGGGACAGGGTATCAGCCCCAGCATTTT	CASSQDGGTGYQPQHF
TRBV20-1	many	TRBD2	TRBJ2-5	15	TGCAGTGCTCCTGTAGCGGGGGGCATCCAAGAGACCCAGTACTTC	CSAPVAGGIQETQYF
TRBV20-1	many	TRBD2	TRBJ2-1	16	TGCAGTGCTAGAGGTCGGGAGGGCCACATGTACAATGAGCAGTTCTTC	CSARGREGHMYNEQFF
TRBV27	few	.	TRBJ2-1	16	TGTGCCAGCAGTTTATTGGCTGGGCAGATTTACAATGAGCAGTTCTTC	CASSLLAGQIYNEQFF
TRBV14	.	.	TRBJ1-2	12	TGTGCCAGCAGCCAACAACACTATGGCTACACCTTC	CASSQQHYGYTF
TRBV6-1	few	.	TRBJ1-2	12	TGTGCCAGCAGTGACTCAGGCTATGGCTACACCTTC	CASSDSGYGYTF
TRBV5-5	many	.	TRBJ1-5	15	TGTGCCAGCAGCTTGGGATCGGGGGTGAATCAGCCCCAGCATTTT	CASSLGSGVNQPQHF
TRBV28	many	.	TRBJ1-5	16	TGTGCCAGCAGTCTCCTTGTCGGGTCGGGCAATCAGCCCCAGCATTTT	CASSLLVGSGNQPQHF
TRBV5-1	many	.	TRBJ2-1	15	TGCGCCAGCAGCCTATCCGGGACGGATTACAATGAGCAGTTCTTC	CASSLSGTDYNEQFF
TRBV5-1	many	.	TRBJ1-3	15	TGCGCCAGCAGTAGCGCACCCGACTCTGGAAACACCATATATTTT	CASSSAPDSGNTIYF
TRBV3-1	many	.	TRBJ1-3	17	TGTGCCAGCAGCCACGTGTTCCAGGGTTATCGTGGAAACACCATATATTTT	CASSHVFQGYRGNTIYF
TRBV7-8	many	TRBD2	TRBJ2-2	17	TGTGCCAGCAGCTTAGGGCCTAGCGGGGGACCCACCGGGGAGCTGTTTTTT	CASSLGPSGGPTGELFF
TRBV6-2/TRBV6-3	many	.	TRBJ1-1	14	TGTGCCAGCAGTCATACAGGATATCACACTGAAGCTTTCTTT	CASSHTGYHTEAFF
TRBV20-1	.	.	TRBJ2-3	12	TGCAGTGCCCGAAGAGGGGCAGATACGCAGTATTTT	CSARRGADTQYF
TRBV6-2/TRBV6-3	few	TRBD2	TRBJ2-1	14	TGTGCCAGCAGGTCCGGGACTAGCCCCAATGAGCAGTTCTTC	CASRSGTSPNEQFF
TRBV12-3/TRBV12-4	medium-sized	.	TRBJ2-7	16	TGTGCCAGCAGTCCCCGACAGAACAGGATTGACTACGAGCAGTACTTC	CASSPRQNRIDYEQYF
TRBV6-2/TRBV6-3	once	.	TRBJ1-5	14	TGTGCCAGCCGGTGGGCAGGGAACCATCAGCCCCAGCATTTT	CASRWAGNHQPQHF
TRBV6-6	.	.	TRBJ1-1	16	TGTGCCAGCAGTTACTCGATATCCCCGCCTCCCACTGAAGCTTTCTTT	CASSYSISPPPTEAFF
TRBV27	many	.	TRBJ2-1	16	TGTGCCAGCAGTCCCCCCAGGGACCTAGGCAGCCTTGAGCAGTTCTTC	CASSPPRDLGSLEQFF
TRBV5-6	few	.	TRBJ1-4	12	TGTGCCAGCAGCTTGGGCTACGGCCCACTGTTTTTT	CASSLGYGPLFF
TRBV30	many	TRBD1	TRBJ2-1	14	TGTGCCTGGAGTCGGGGGACAGGGGTGGATGAGCAGTTCTTC	CAWSRGTGVDEQFF
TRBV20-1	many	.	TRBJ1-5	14	TGCAGTGCGATGACAGGAGCAACCAATCAGCCCCAGCATTTT	CSAMTGATNQPQHF
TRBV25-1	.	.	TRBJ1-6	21	TGTGCCAGCAGCGATGAAACAGTCCGGGACAACCCCCACTCCTATAATTCACCCCTCCACTTT	CASSDETVRDNPHSYNSPLHF
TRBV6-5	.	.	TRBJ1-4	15	TGTGCCAGCAGTTACGAAGGGCGGACTAATGAAAAACTGTTTTTT	CASSYEGRTNEKLFF
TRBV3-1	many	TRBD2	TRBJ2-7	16	TGTGCCAGCAGCCTGGGGACTAGCGGGAGCTCCTACGAGCAGTACTTC	CASSLGTSGSSYEQYF
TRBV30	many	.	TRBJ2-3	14	TGTGCCTGGAGTGGCCAGGGGGGGACAGATACGCAGTATTTT	CAWSGQGGTDTQYF
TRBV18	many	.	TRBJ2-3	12	TGTGCCAGCTCACCATTCACAGATACGCAGTATTTT	CASSPFTDTQYF
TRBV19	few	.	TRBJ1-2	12	TGTGCCAGTAATATCCTTACAGGAGGCTACACCTTC	CASNILTGGYTF
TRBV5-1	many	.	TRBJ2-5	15	TGCGCCAGCAGCGCAACCGGGACGGGGAAAGAGACCCAGTACTTC	CASSATGTGKETQYF
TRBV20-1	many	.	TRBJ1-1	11	TGCAGTGCTAGCCCGGGGACTGAAGCTTTCTTT	CSASPGTEAFF
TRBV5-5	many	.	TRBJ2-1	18	TGTGCCAGCAGTTCAATCTTTCGGGACCTCCCCTCCTACAATGAGCAGTTCTTC	CASSSIFRDLPSYNEQFF
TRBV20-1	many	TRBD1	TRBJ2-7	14	TGCAGTGCTGGTACAGGGGGGCCAACCTACGAGCAGTACTTC	CSAGTGGPTYEQYF
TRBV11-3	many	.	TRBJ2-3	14	TGTGCCAGCAGCCTAGGGGGACCCACAGATACGCAGTATTTT	CASSLGGPTDTQYF
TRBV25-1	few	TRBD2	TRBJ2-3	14	TGTGCCAGCCAGACTAGCGGACTCACAGATACGCAGTATTTT	CASQTSGLTDTQYF
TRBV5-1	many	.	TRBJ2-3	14	TGCGCCAGCAGCTTGGAAGAGTCGTCAGATACGCAGTATTTT	CASSLEESSDTQYF
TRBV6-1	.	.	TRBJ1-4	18	TGTGCCAGCATCCCGAGGTGGGGCAGGGGAGCCTATAATGAAAAACTGTTTTTT	CASIPRWGRGAYNEKLFF
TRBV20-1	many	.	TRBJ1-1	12	TGCAGTGCATCGGGGGTGAACACTGAAGCTTTCTTT	CSASGVNTEAFF
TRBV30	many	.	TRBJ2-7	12	TGTGCCTGGAGTAGGGCTTGGGACGAGCAGTACTTC	CAWSRAWDEQYF
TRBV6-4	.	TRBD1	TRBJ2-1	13	TGTGCCAGCCGGGACAGGGGTTTTAGCGAGCAGTTCTTC	CASRDRGFSEQFF
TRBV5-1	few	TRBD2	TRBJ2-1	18	TGCGCCAGCAGCAGCCAAGGGACTAGCGGGGGGACCTACAATGAGCAGTTCTTC	CASSSQGTSGGTYNEQFF
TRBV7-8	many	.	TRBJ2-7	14	TGTGCCAGCAGCTCGATCGGCCCCTCCGTCGAGCAGTACTTC	CASSSIGPSVEQYF
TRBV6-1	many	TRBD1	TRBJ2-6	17	TGTGCCAGCAGGAATACAGGGGGCGGCACTGGGGCCAACGTCCTGACTTTC	CASRNTGGGTGANVLTF
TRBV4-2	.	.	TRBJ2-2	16	TGTGCCAGCAGCCAACCCTCTAGGACTGGGACCGGGGAGCTGTTTTTT	CASSQPSRTGTGELFF
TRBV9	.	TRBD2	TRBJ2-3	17	TGTGCCAGCAGCGCTTTTAGCGGGGGGGCCTTAACAGATACGCAGTATTTT	CASSAFSGGALTDTQYF
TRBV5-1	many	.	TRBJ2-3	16	TGCGCCAGCAGCTCAGCAGGGAAGGCGAGCACAGATACGCAGTATTTT	CASSSAGKASTDTQYF
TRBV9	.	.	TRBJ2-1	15	TGTGCCAGCAGCGTAGTACCGATCTCCTACAATGAGCAGTTCTTC	CASSVVPISYNEQFF
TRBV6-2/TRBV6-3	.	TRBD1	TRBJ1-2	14	TGTGCCAGCAGGCAGGGGGGGACCGGGGATGGCTACACCTTC	CASRQGGTGDGYTF